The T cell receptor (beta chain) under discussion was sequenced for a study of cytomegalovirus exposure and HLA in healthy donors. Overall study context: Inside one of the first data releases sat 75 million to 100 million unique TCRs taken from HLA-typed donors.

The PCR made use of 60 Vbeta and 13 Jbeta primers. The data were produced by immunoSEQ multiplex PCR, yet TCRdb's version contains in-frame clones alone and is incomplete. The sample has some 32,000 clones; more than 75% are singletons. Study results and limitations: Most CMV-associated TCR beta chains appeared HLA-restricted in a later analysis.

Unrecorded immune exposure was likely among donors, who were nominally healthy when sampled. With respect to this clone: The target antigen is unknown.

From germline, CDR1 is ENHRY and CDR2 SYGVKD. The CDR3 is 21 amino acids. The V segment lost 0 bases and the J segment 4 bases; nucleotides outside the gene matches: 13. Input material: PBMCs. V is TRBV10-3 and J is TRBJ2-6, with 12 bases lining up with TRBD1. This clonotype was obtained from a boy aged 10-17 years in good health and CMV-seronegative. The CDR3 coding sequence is TGTGCCATCAGTGAGTCAGGGACAGGGGGCAGCCACCCAACCGGGGCCAACGTCCTGACTTTC. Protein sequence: CAISESGTGGSHPTGANVLTF.